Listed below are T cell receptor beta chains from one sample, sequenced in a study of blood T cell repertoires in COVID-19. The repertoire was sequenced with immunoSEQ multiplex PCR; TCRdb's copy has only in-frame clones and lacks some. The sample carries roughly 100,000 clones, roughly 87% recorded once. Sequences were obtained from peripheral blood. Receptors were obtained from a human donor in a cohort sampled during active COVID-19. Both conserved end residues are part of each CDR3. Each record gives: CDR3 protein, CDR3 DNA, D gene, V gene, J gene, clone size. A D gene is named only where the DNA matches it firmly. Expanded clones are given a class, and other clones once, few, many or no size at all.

cdr3_aa: CASSLGDRGPEETQYF; cdr3_nt: TGCGCCAGCAGCCTCGGGGACAGGGGGCCTGAAGAGACCCAGTACTTC; d_call: TRBD1; v_call: TRBV5-1; j_call: TRBJ2-5; clone_size: NA
cdr3_aa: CASSQDPGTGNEKLFF; cdr3_nt: TGCGCCAGCAGCCAAGATCCCGGGACAGGGAATGAAAAACTGTTTTTT; d_call: TRBD1; v_call: TRBV4-1; j_call: TRBJ1-4; clone_size: NA
cdr3_aa: CASSSADRDNQPQHF; cdr3_nt: TGTGCCAGTAGTTCGGCGGACAGGGACAATCAGCCCCAGCATTTT; d_call: TRBD1; v_call: TRBV19; j_call: TRBJ1-5; clone_size: NA
cdr3_aa: CASSQTISSGVGKTKNIQYF; cdr3_nt: TGCGCCAGCAGCCAGACGATCTCTAGCGGGGTGGGAAAGACCAAAAACATTCAGTACTTC; d_call: TRBD2; v_call: TRBV4-1; j_call: TRBJ2-4; clone_size: few
cdr3_aa: CASSPRGRGANVLTF; cdr3_nt: TGTGCCAGCAGCCCTAGAGGGCGAGGGGCCAACGTCCTGACTTTC; d_call: NA; v_call: TRBV13; j_call: TRBJ2-6; clone_size: NA
cdr3_aa: CASSLDGENTEAFF; cdr3_nt: TGTGCCAGCAGCTTAGACGGGGAGAACACTGAAGCTTTCTTT; d_call: NA; v_call: TRBV13; j_call: TRBJ1-1; clone_size: once
cdr3_aa: CASSLEWLAGGTGELFF; cdr3_nt: TGTGCCAGCAGCTTAGAATGGCTAGCGGGCGGCACCGGGGAGCTGTTTTTT; d_call: TRBD2; v_call: TRBV7-2; j_call: TRBJ2-2; clone_size: NA
cdr3_aa: CSVETGKNEQFF; cdr3_nt: TGCAGCGTTGAGACAGGGAAGAATGAGCAGTTCTTC; d_call: TRBD1; v_call: TRBV29-1; j_call: TRBJ2-1; clone_size: NA
cdr3_aa: CSVEEFVGGELFF; cdr3_nt: TGCAGCGTTGAAGAATTCGTCGGCGGGGAGCTGTTTTTT; d_call: NA; v_call: TRBV29-1; j_call: TRBJ2-2; clone_size: NA
cdr3_aa: CAWTIAGSYEQYF; cdr3_nt: TGTGCCTGGACAATAGCGGGCTCCTACGAGCAGTACTTC; d_call: TRBD2; v_call: TRBV30; j_call: TRBJ2-7; clone_size: NA
cdr3_aa: CASSQGDDTQYF; cdr3_nt: TGTGCCAGCTCACAAGGAGATGATACGCAGTATTTT; d_call: NA; v_call: TRBV18; j_call: TRBJ2-3; clone_size: once
cdr3_aa: CASSPLTGEGDEKLFF; cdr3_nt: TGTGCCAGCTCACCATTGACAGGGGAAGGGGATGAAAAACTGTTTTTT; d_call: TRBD1; v_call: TRBV18; j_call: TRBJ1-4; clone_size: NA
cdr3_aa: CASSHIPGQGVITSSPDTQYF; cdr3_nt: TGTGCCAGCAGCCACATACCGGGACAGGGGGTTATTACCTCCTCCCCAGATACGCAGTATTTT; d_call: TRBD1; v_call: TRBV4-2; j_call: TRBJ2-3; clone_size: once
cdr3_aa: CASHEGRNTEAFF; cdr3_nt: TGTGCCAGCCACGAGGGTAGGAACACTGAAGCTTTCTTT; d_call: NA; v_call: TRBV28; j_call: TRBJ1-1; clone_size: NA
cdr3_aa: CASLRGQGALGNTIYF; cdr3_nt: TGTGCCAGCCTCCGGGGACAGGGGGCGTTAGGAAACACCATATATTTT; d_call: TRBD1; v_call: TRBV28; j_call: TRBJ1-3; clone_size: NA
cdr3_aa: CASSSLTGSNSPLHF; cdr3_nt: TGTGCCAGCAGCTCCCTGACAGGGTCAAATTCACCCCTCCACTTT; d_call: TRBD1; v_call: TRBV7-6; j_call: TRBJ1-6; clone_size: NA
cdr3_aa: CASRSGITGELFF; cdr3_nt: TGTGCCAGCAGATCAGGGATCACCGGGGAGCTGTTTTTT; d_call: NA; v_call: TRBV7-3; j_call: TRBJ2-2; clone_size: NA
cdr3_aa: CATSDWTSGGQYNEQFF; cdr3_nt: TGTGCCACCAGTGATTGGACTAGCGGGGGGCAATACAATGAGCAGTTCTTC; d_call: TRBD2; v_call: TRBV24-1; j_call: TRBJ2-1; clone_size: NA
cdr3_aa: CASSPGLAGGWQETQYF; cdr3_nt: TGTGCCAGCAGCCCAGGACTAGCGGGGGGGTGGCAAGAGACCCAGTACTTC; d_call: TRBD2; v_call: TRBV11-2; j_call: TRBJ2-5; clone_size: NA
cdr3_aa: CASSLAGTNPNTDTQYF; cdr3_nt: TGTGCCAGCAGCTTAGCCGGGACTAACCCTAACACAGATACGCAGTATTTT; d_call: TRBD2; v_call: TRBV7-8; j_call: TRBJ2-3; clone_size: NA
cdr3_aa: CASTAPSGGAVNTGELFF; cdr3_nt: TGTGCCAGCACAGCCCCGAGCGGGGGGGCTGTGAACACCGGGGAGCTGTTTTTT; d_call: TRBD2; v_call: TRBV2; j_call: TRBJ2-2; clone_size: once
cdr3_aa: CASSLPSLTEAFF; cdr3_nt: TGTGCCAGCAGTTTACCCTCCTTGACTGAAGCTTTCTTT; d_call: NA; v_call: TRBV27; j_call: TRBJ1-1; clone_size: NA
cdr3_aa: CASSKEEGANEQYF; cdr3_nt: TGTGCCAGCAGCAAAGAAGAGGGAGCGAACGAGCAGTACTTC; d_call: NA; v_call: TRBV7-8; j_call: TRBJ2-7; clone_size: NA
cdr3_aa: CASSSKLAGGPNEQFF; cdr3_nt: TGTGCCAGCAGCTCCAAACTAGCGGGGGGGCCGAATGAGCAGTTCTTC; d_call: TRBD2; v_call: TRBV11-3; j_call: TRBJ2-1; clone_size: NA
cdr3_aa: CASSHTGSAYDVQYF; cdr3_nt: TGTGCCAGCAGCCACACAGGGTCCGCCTACGATGTGCAGTACTTC; d_call: NA; v_call: TRBV7-3; j_call: TRBJ2-7; clone_size: NA
cdr3_aa: CASTALQGGYHEQYF; cdr3_nt: TGTGCCAGCACTGCCCTACAGGGTGGCTACCACGAGCAGTACTTC; d_call: NA; v_call: TRBV2; j_call: TRBJ2-7; clone_size: NA
cdr3_aa: CASSSSLRVRNTGELFF; cdr3_nt: TGTGCCAGCAGTTCCTCTCTACGGGTCCGGAACACCGGGGAGCTGTTTTTT; d_call: NA; v_call: TRBV11-2; j_call: TRBJ2-2; clone_size: NA
cdr3_aa: CASSPGGQETQYF; cdr3_nt: TGTGCCAGCAGTCCCGGCGGGCAAGAGACCCAGTACTTC; d_call: NA; v_call: TRBV27; j_call: TRBJ2-5; clone_size: NA
cdr3_aa: CASSWGVAGQETQYF; cdr3_nt: TGTGCCAGCAGCTGGGGGGTAGCGGGGCAAGAGACCCAGTACTTC; d_call: TRBD2; v_call: TRBV5-4; j_call: TRBJ2-5; clone_size: once
cdr3_aa: CASSSGTDQETQYF; cdr3_nt: TGCGCCAGCAGCTCCGGGACAGACCAAGAGACCCAGTACTTC; d_call: TRBD1; v_call: TRBV5-1; j_call: TRBJ2-5; clone_size: NA
cdr3_aa: CASSQLIAGTIQETQYF; cdr3_nt: TGTGCCAGCAGCCAACTAATAGCGGGAACTATTCAGGAGACCCAGTACTTC; d_call: TRBD2; v_call: TRBV14; j_call: TRBJ2-5; clone_size: NA
cdr3_aa: CASSDPGQVRFQETQYF; cdr3_nt: TGCGCCAGCAGCGACCCGGGACAGGTCAGATTTCAAGAGACCCAGTACTTC; d_call: TRBD1; v_call: TRBV5-1; j_call: TRBJ2-5; clone_size: NA
cdr3_aa: CASSSQTGGSYTEAFF; cdr3_nt: TGTGCCAGCAGCAGCCAGACAGGGGGCTCGTATACTGAAGCTTTCTTT; d_call: TRBD1; v_call: TRBV5-6; j_call: TRBJ1-1; clone_size: NA
cdr3_aa: CASSVLGDEQFF; cdr3_nt: TGTGCCAGCAGCGTTTTGGGAGATGAGCAGTTCTTC; d_call: NA; v_call: TRBV9; j_call: TRBJ2-1; clone_size: NA
cdr3_aa: CASSLWGQGVYEQYF; cdr3_nt: TGTGCCAGCAGCTTGTGGGGGCAGGGGGTCTACGAGCAGTACTTC; d_call: TRBD1; v_call: TRBV5-6; j_call: TRBJ2-7; clone_size: NA
cdr3_aa: CASTGSYEQYF; cdr3_nt: TGTGCCAGCACAGGGTCCTACGAGCAGTACTTC; d_call: NA; v_call: TRBV12-3/TRBV12-4; j_call: TRBJ2-7; clone_size: few
cdr3_aa: CASSLGGTETQYF; cdr3_nt: TGTGCCAGCAGCCTCGGGGGGACGGAGACCCAGTACTTC; d_call: TRBD2; v_call: TRBV3-1/TRBV3-2; j_call: TRBJ2-5; clone_size: NA
cdr3_aa: CASRRGGFQETQYF; cdr3_nt: TGTGCCAGCAGGCGAGGGGGTTTCCAAGAGACCCAGTACTTC; d_call: NA; v_call: TRBV14; j_call: TRBJ2-5; clone_size: few
cdr3_aa: CASGLLGLAGEEQFF; cdr3_nt: TGTGCTAGTGGTTTACTCGGACTAGCGGGCGAAGAGCAGTTCTTC; d_call: TRBD2; v_call: TRBV12-5; j_call: TRBJ2-1; clone_size: NA
cdr3_aa: CASRSTGTSDSPLHF; cdr3_nt: TGCGCCAGCAGGTCGACCGGGACATCGGATTCACCCCTCCACTTT; d_call: NA; v_call: TRBV5-1; j_call: TRBJ1-6; clone_size: NA
cdr3_aa: CASSEVAGTGGAGAGELFF; cdr3_nt: TGTGCCAGCAGTGAAGTTGCGGGAACCGGGGGGGCTGGGGCCGGGGAGCTGTTTTTT; d_call: TRBD2; v_call: TRBV2; j_call: TRBJ2-2; clone_size: NA
cdr3_aa: CASSSLAGGVPGELFF; cdr3_nt: TGTGCCAGCAGTTCGCTAGCGGGGGGGGTTCCCGGGGAGCTGTTTTTT; d_call: TRBD2; v_call: TRBV27; j_call: TRBJ2-2; clone_size: NA
cdr3_aa: CASSQSGTSGRSEQYF; cdr3_nt: TGCGCCAGCAGCCAGTCCGGGACTAGCGGGAGAAGCGAGCAGTACTTC; d_call: TRBD2; v_call: TRBV4-1; j_call: TRBJ2-7; clone_size: NA
cdr3_aa: CASSPWGATNTYEQYF; cdr3_nt: TGTGCCAGCAGCCCCTGGGGAGCGACCAATACCTACGAGCAGTACTTC; d_call: NA; v_call: TRBV4-2; j_call: TRBJ2-7; clone_size: NA
cdr3_aa: CASSEGPGSTDTQYF; cdr3_nt: TGTGCCAGCAGCGAAGGGCCGGGTAGCACAGATACGCAGTATTTT; d_call: NA; v_call: TRBV2; j_call: TRBJ2-3; clone_size: NA
cdr3_aa: CASLAYPEQYF; cdr3_nt: TGTGCCAGCTTAGCATATCCCGAGCAGTACTTC; d_call: NA; v_call: TRBV2; j_call: TRBJ2-7; clone_size: NA
cdr3_aa: CASSVNSRRGGPHSIETQYF; cdr3_nt: TGTGCCAGCAGCGTAAACTCCCGGCGGGGGGGCCCCCACTCGATAGAGACCCAGTACTTC; d_call: TRBD2; v_call: TRBV9; j_call: TRBJ2-5; clone_size: NA
cdr3_aa: CASSVGTGGHGELFF; cdr3_nt: TGTGCCAGTAGTGTGGGGACAGGGGGGCACGGGGAGCTGTTTTTT; d_call: TRBD1; v_call: TRBV19; j_call: TRBJ2-2; clone_size: NA
cdr3_aa: CASRGLAGNQETQYF; cdr3_nt: TGTGCCAGCCGTGGACTAGCGGGAAATCAAGAGACCCAGTACTTC; d_call: TRBD2; v_call: TRBV2; j_call: TRBJ2-5; clone_size: NA
cdr3_aa: CASSVGRGGSGNTIYF; cdr3_nt: TGTGCCAGCAGCGTAGGTCGGGGGGGCTCTGGAAACACCATATATTTT; d_call: NA; v_call: TRBV9; j_call: TRBJ1-3; clone_size: NA
cdr3_aa: CASSEGISGNYEQYF; cdr3_nt: TGTGCCAGCAGTGAAGGGATTAGCGGAAACTACGAGCAGTACTTC; d_call: NA; v_call: TRBV2; j_call: TRBJ2-7; clone_size: once
cdr3_aa: CASSLSGGEQPQHF; cdr3_nt: TGTGCCAGCAGTTTATCGGGAGGGGAACAGCCCCAGCATTTT; d_call: NA; v_call: TRBV28; j_call: TRBJ1-5; clone_size: NA
cdr3_aa: CASSPPETDVRVWGYTF; cdr3_nt: TGTGCCAGCTCACCACCGGAGACCGACGTACGGGTATGGGGCTACACCTTC; d_call: NA; v_call: TRBV18; j_call: TRBJ1-2; clone_size: NA
cdr3_aa: CASSEDRESNQPQHF; cdr3_nt: TGTGCCAGTAGCGAGGACAGGGAGAGCAATCAGCCCCAGCATTTT; d_call: TRBD1; v_call: TRBV19; j_call: TRBJ1-5; clone_size: NA
cdr3_aa: CASSRGQTAYGYTF; cdr3_nt: TGTGCCAGCAGCCGGGGACAGACCGCCTATGGCTACACCTTC; d_call: TRBD1; v_call: TRBV6-5; j_call: TRBJ1-2; clone_size: NA